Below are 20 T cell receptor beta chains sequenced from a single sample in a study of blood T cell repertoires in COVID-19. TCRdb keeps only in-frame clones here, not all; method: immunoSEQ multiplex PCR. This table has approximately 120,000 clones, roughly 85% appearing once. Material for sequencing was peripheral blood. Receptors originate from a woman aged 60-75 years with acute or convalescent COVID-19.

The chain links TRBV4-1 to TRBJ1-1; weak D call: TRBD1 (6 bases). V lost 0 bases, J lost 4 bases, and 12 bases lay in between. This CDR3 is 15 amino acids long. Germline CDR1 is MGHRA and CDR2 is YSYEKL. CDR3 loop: CASSQDRDTTTEAFF. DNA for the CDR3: TGCGCCAGCAGCCAAGACCGGGACACTACCACTGAAGCTTTCTTT.

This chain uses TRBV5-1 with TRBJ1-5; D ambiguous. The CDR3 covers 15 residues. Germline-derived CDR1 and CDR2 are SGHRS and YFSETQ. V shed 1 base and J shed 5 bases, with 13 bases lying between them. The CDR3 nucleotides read TGCGCCAGCAGCTTGTCCGGGAAGGGTGATCAGCCCCAGCATTTT. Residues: CASSLSGKGDQPQHF.

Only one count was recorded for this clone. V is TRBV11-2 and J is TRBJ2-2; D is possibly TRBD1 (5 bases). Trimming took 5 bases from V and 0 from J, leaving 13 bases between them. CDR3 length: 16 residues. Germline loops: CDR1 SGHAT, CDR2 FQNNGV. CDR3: CASSPRAATNTGELFF. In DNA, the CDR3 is TGTGCCAGCAGCCCCAGGGCAGCGACGAACACCGGGGAGCTGTTTTTT.

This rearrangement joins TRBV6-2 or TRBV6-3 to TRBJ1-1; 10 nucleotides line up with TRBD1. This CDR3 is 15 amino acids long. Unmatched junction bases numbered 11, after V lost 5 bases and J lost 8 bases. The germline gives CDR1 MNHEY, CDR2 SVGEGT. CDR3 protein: CASSQPGQGLGEAFF. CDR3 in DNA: TGTGCCAGCAGTCAACCGGGACAGGGGCTGGGAGAAGCTTTCTTT.

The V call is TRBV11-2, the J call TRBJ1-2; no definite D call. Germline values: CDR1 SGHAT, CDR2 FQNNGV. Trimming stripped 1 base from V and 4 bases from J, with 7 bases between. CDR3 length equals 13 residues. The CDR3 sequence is CASSLVLAYGYTF. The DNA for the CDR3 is TGTGCCAGCAGCTTAGTCTTGGCCTATGGCTACACCTTC. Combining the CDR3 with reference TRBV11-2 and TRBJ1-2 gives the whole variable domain EAGVAQSPRYKIIEKRQSVAFWCNPISGHATLYWYQQILGQGPKLLIQFQNNGVVDDSQLPKDRFSAERLKGVDSTLKIQPAKLEDSAVYLCASSLVLAYGYTFGSGTRLTVV.

CDR3 amino acids: CASSVYFNSPLHF. In DNA, the CDR3 is TGTGCCAGCAGCGTGTACTTCAATTCACCCCTCCACTTT. The chain has TRBV9 and TRBJ1-6; no firm D call. Trimming shortened V by 2 bases and J by 7 bases, and 7 bases separated the two germline ends. The CDR3 sequence is 13 residues long. Germline values: CDR1 SGDLS, CDR2 YYNGEE.

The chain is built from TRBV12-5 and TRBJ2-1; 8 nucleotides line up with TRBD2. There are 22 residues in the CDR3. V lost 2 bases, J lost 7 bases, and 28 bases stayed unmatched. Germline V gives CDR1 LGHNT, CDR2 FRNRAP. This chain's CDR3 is CASGLRTIQGLTGRGARNEQFF. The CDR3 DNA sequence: TGTGCTAGTGGTTTGAGGACAATACAGGGCCTCACCGGGCGGGGGGCTCGGAATGAGCAGTTCTTC.

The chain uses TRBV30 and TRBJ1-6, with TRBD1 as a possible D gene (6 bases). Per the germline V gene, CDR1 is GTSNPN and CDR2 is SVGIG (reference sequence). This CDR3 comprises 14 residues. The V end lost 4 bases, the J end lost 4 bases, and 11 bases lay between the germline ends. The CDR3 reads CAWKRTDYNSPLHF. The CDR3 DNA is TGTGCCTGGAAACGGACAGATTATAATTCACCCCTCCACTTT.

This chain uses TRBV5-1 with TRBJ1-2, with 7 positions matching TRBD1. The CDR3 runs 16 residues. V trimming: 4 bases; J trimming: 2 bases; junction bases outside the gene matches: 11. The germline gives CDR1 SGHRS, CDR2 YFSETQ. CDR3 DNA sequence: TGCGCCAGCAGCCCTCAGTTTGGGACAGTGAACTATGGCTACACCTTC. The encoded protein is CASSPQFGTVNYGYTF.

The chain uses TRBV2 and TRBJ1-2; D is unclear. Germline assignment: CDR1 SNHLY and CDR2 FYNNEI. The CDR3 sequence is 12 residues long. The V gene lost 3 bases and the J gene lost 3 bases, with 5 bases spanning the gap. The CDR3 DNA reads TGTGCCAGCAGTGACGGGTACTATGGCTACACCTTC. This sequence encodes CASSDGYYGYTF.

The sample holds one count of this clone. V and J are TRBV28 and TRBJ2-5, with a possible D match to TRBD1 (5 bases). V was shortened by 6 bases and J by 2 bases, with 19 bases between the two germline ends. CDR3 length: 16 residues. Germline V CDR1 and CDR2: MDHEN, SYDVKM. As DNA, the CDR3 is TGTGCCAGCAGAGATAGTAACAGGAAAAGTCAAGAGACCCAGTACTTC. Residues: CASRDSNRKSQETQYF.

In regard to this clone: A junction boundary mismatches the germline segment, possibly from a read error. CDR3 loop: CAIRESGGAIYGYTF. The CDR3 DNA sequence: TGTGCCATCAGGGAGTCAGGGGGCGCAATCTATGGCTACACCTTC. The rearrangement links TRBV10-3 to TRBJ1-2; 8 nucleotides agree with TRBD1. This CDR3 is built from 15 residues. The germline V gene has CDR1 ENHRY and CDR2 SYGVKD.

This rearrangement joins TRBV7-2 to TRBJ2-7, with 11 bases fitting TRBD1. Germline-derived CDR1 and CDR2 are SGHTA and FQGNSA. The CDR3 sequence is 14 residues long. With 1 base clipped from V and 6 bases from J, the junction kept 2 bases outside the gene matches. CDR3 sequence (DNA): TGTGCCAGCAGCTTAGGGACAGGGGGCCTCGAGCAGTACTTC. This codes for CASSLGTGGLEQYF.

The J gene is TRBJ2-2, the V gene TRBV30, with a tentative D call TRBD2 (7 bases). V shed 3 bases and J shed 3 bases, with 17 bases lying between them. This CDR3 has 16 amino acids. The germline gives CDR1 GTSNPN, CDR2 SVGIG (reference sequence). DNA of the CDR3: TGTGCCTGGAGGGGGGGGCGCCTATCGGACACCGGGGAGCTGTTTTTT. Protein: CAWRGGRLSDTGELFF.

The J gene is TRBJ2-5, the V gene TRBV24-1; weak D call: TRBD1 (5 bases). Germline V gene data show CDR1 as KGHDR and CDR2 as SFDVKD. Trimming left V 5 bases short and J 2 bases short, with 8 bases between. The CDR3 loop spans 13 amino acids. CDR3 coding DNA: TGTGCCACCAGTGGGCCAGGGCAAGAGACCCAGTACTTC. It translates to CATSGPGQETQYF.

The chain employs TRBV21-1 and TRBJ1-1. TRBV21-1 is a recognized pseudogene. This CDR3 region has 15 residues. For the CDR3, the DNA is TGTGCCAGCAGCATCCCTCGGGAGGTAAACACTGAAGCTTTCTTT. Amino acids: CASSIPREVNTEAFF.

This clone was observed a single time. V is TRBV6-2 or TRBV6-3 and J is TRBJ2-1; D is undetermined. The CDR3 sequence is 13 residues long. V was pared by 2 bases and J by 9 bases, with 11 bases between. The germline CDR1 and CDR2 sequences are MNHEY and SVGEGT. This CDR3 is CASSYPPRAEQFF. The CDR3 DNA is TGTGCCAGCAGTTACCCCCCCCGCGCTGAGCAGTTCTTC.

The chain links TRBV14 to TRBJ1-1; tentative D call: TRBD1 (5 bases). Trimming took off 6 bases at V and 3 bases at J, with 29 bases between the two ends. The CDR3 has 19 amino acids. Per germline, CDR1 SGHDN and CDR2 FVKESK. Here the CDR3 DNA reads TGTGCCAGCAGACCTGATCGGGCACTCGGGGGGGAGAGGGACACTGAAGCTTTCTTT. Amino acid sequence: CASRPDRALGGERDTEAFF.

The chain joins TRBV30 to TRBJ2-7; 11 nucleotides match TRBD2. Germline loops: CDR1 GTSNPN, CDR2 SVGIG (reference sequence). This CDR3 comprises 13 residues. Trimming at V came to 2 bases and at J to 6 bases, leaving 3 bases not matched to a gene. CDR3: CAWSSGTSGEQYF. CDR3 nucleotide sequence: TGTGCCTGGAGTTCCGGGACTAGCGGCGAGCAGTACTTC.

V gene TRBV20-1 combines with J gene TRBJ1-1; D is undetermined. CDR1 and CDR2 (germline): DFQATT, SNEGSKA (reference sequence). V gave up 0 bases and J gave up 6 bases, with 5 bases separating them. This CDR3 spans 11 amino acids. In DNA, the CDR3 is TGCAGTGCTAGAGATGCGTCTGAAGCTTTCTTT. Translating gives CSARDASEAFF.